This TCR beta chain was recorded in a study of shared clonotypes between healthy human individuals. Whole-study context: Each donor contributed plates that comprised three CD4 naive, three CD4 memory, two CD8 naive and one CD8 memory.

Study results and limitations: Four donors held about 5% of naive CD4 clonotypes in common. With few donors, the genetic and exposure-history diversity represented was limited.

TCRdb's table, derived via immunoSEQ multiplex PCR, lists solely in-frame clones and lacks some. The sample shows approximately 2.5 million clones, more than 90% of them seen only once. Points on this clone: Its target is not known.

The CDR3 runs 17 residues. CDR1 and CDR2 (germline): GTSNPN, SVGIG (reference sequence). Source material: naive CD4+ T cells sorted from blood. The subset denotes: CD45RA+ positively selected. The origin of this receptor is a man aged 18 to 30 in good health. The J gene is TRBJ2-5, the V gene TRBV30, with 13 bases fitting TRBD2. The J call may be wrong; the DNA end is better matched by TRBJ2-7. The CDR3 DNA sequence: TGTGCCTGGAGTGTACAGGGGGGACTAGCGGGGTCCTACGAGCAGTACTTC. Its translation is CAWSVQGGLAGSYEQYF.